The source of this T cell receptor (beta chain) is a study of vaccination and CD4 T cells after COVID-19. Study-wide results and limits: Spike mono-reactivity was shown by 304 of 307 vaccine-specific clones in convalescent patients.

The germline CDR1 and CDR2 sequences are MNHEY and SVGEGT. The CDR3 has 14 residues. Trimming took off 3 bases at V and 3 bases at J, with 12 bases between the two ends. Treatment meaning: approximately 10-day PBMC culture with coronavirus spike peptide pools or control peptides (ViraFEST assay). On this clonotype: Its antigen is still unknown.

Cultured CD4+ T cell DNA was sequenced using the Oncomine TCR Beta short-read assay. Each CDR3 protein gets one entry after TCRdb re-called the PCR reads with MiXCR. The table has 8,000 to 10,000 distinct CDR3 sequences, roughly 50% seen once. The chain uses TRBV6-2 or TRBV6-3 and TRBJ2-7, with no clear D. This receptor was taken from a human donor who had recovered from COVID-19. The material sequenced was CD4+ T cells from blood, cultured in vitro. The CDR3 spells CASSYRYTIYEQYF. The CDR3 bases are TGTGCCAGCAGTTATAGGTACACAATCTACGAGCAGTACTTC.